This TCR beta chain was profiled in a study of CD8 T cells in Susac syndrome. CD8+ and CD4+ T cells taken from blood had their TCR beta sequenced. Random-hexamer reverse transcription was applied to about 0.45 to 1 ug RNA. Amplification of TCR beta CDR3 across 54 Vbeta and 13 Jbeta was performed with immunoSEQ multiplex PCR. TCRdb analysed the immunoSEQ multiplex PCR reads with MiXCR anew, one entry per CDR3 protein. The table lists some 120,000 distinct CDR3 sequences, approximately 94% of them singletons, with about 0.089% in the top ten. The CDR3 has 12 amino acids. Trimming removed 3 bases at V and 6 bases at J, with 5 bases between.

The receptor was isolated from a human donor in good health. The rearrangement links TRBV23-1 to TRBJ2-2, with D maybe TRBD2 (5 bases). TRBV23-1 is flagged as an ORF with uncertain function. The sample comprised CD4+ T cells from PBMCs. The CDR3 coding sequence is TGCGCCAGCAGTCAGCGGGCCGGGGAGCTGTTTTTT. Its protein product is CASSQRAGELFF.